This TCR beta chain was identified in a study of CD8+CD57+ T cells in acquired aplastic anemia. The overall study: CD4+ and CD8+ cells, once sorted, gave DNA averaging roughly 3.2 ug. General study points: Common to patients and controls were roughly 30 CD8+ CDR3 sequences.

Genomic DNA, the template, was used for profiling of the TCR beta VDJ and CDR3. Each CDR3 protein is one row after TCRdb ran MiXCR on the reads. The profile shows around 400,000 distinct CDR3 sequences, around 72% of them singletons. The CDR3 has 16 residues. Germline assignment: CDR1 SNHLY and CDR2 FYNNEI. Of note for this clonotype: Antigen specificity is unknown. Germline is not matched at one junction end, which may reflect a read error.

The sequencing input was sorted CD4+, CD8+, or CD8+CD57+ T cells (not recorded which) from PBMCs. The origin of this receptor is a human donor in good health, serving as a control. V is TRBV2 and J is TRBJ1-4; D possibly corresponds to TRBD1 (6 bases). The chain's CDR3 is CASMGGRVSGADVLSF. CDR3 sequence (DNA): TGTGCCAGCATGGGGGGCAGGGTCTCTGGGGCCGACGTCCTGTCTTTT.